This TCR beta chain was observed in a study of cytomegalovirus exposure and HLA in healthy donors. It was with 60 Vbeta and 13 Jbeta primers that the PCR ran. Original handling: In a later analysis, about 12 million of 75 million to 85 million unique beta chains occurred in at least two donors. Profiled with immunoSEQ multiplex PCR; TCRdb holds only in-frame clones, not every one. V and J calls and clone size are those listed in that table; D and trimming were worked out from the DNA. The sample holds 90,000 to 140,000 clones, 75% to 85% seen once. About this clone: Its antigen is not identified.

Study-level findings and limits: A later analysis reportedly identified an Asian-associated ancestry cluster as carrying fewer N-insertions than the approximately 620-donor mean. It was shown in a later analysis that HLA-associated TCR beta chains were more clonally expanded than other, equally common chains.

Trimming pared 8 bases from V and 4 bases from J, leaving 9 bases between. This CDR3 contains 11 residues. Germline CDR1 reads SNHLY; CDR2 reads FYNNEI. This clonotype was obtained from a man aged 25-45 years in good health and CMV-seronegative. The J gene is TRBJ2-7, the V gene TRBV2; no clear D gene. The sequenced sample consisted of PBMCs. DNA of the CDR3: TGTGCCAGCTCTACTACTTACGAGCAGTACTTC. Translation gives CASSTTYEQYF.